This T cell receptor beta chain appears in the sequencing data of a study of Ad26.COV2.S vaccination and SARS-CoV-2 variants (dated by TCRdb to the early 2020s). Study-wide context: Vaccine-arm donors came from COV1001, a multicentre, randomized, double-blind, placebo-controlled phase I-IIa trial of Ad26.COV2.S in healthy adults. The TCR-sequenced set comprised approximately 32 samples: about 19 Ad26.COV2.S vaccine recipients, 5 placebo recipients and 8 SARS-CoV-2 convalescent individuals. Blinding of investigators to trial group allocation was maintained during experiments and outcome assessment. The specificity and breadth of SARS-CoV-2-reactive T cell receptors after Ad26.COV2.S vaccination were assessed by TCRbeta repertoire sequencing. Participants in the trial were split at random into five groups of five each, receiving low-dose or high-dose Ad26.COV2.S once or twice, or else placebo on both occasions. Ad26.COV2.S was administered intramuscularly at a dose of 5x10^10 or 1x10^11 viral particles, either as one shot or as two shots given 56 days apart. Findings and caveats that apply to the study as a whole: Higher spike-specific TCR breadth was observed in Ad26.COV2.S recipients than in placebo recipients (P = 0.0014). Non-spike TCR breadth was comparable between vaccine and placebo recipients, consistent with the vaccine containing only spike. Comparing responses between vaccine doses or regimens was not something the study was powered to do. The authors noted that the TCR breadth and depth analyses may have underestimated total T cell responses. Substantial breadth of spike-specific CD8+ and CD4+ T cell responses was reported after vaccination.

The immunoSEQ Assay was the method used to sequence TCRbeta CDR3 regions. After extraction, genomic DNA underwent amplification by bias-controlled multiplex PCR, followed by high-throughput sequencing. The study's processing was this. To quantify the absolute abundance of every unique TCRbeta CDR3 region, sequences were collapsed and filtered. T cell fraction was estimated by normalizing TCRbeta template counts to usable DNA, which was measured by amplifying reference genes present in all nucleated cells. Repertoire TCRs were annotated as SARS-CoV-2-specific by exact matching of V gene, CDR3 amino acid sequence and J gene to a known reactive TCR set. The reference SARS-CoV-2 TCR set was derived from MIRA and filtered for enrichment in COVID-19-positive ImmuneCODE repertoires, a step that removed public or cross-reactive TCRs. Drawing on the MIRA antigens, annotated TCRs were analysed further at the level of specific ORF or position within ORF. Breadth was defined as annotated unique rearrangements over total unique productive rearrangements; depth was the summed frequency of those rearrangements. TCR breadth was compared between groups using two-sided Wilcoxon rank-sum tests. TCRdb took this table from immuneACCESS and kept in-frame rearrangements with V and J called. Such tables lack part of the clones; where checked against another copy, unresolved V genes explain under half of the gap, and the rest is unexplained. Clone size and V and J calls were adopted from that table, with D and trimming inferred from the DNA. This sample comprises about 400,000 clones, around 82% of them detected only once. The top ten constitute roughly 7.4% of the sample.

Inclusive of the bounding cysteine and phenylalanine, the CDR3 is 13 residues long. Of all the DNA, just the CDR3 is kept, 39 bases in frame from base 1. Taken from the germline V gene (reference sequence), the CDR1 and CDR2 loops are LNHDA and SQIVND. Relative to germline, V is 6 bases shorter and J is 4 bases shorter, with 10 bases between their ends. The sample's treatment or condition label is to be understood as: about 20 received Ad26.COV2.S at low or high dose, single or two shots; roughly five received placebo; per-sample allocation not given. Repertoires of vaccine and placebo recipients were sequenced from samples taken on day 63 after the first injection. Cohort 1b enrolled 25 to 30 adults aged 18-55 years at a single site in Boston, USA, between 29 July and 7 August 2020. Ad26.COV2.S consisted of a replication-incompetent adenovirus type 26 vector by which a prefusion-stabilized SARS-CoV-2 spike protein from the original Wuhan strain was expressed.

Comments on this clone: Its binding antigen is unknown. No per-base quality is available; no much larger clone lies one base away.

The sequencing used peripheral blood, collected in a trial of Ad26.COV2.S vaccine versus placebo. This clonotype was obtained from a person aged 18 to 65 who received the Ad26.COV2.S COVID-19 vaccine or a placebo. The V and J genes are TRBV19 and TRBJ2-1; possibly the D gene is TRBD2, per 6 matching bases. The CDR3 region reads CASSSRGYNEQFF. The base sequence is TGTGCCAGTAGCTCGCGGGGTTACAATGAGCAGTTCTTC.